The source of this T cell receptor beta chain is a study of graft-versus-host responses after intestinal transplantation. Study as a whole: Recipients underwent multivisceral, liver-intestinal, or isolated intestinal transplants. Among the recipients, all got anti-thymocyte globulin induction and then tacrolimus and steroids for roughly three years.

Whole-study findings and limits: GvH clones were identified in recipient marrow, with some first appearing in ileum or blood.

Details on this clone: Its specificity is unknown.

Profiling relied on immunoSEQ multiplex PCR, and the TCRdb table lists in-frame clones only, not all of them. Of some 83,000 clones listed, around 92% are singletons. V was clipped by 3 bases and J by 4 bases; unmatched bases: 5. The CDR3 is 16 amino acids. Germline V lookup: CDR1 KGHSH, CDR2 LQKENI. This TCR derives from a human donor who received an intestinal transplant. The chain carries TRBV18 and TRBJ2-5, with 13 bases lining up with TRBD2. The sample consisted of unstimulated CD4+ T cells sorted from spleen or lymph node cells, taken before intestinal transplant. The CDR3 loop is CASSPRLAGGLETQYF. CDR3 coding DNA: TGTGCCAGCTCACCTCGACTAGCGGGGGGCCTAGAGACCCAGTACTTC.